This T cell receptor (beta chain) was identified in a study of beta chain features in type 1 diabetes. Study-wide results and limits: Moderate yet significant TCRB CDR3 shortening was seen in Type 1 diabetes patients in all four CD4+ subsets. Among type 1 diabetes patients, VDJ junctions had fewer insertions and more deletions.

Trimming took off 2 bases at V and 2 bases at J, with 10 bases between the two ends. The CDR3 contains 14 residues. In germline, CDR1 is SGHVS, CDR2 FNYEAQ. The study reverse transcribed the entire isolated RNA, so it sequenced expressed TCRB transcripts. Data came from immunoSEQ multiplex PCR; TCRdb stores just in-frame clones and leaves some out. Of about 740,000 clones in the sample, about an eighth were seen once. This clone was picked up a small number of times. Its specificity is unknown. Sequenced: naive CD4+ T cells from blood. The origin of this receptor is a man aged 18-30 years with type 1 diabetes. V usage is TRBV7-6 and J usage is TRBJ2-7, with D perhaps matching TRBD1 (6 bases). CDR3 loop: CASSLQTGTYEQYF. Written as DNA, the CDR3 is TGTGCCAGCAGCTTACAAACAGGGACCTACGAGCAGTACTTC. The full variable domain, in which reference TRBV7-6 and TRBJ2-7 provide the parts outside the CDR3, is GAGVSQSPRYKVTKRGQDVALRCDPISGHVSLYWYRQALGQGPEFLTYFNYEAQQDKSGLPNDRFSAERPEGSISTLTIQRTEQRDSAMYRCASSLQTGTYEQYFGPGTRLTVT.